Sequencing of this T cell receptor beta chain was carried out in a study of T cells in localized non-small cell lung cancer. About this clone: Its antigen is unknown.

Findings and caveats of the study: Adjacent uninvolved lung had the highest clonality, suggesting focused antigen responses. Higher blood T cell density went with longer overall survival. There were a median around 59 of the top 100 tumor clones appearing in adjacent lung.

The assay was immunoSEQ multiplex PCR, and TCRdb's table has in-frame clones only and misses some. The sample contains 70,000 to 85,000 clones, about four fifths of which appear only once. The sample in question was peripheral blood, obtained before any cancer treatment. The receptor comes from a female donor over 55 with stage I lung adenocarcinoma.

The CDR3: CAISERSSDTEAFF. CDR3 sequence (DNA): TGTGCCATCAGTGAGAGGAGCTCCGACACTGAAGCTTTCTTT. V and J are TRBV10-3 and TRBJ1-1; D is undetermined. With 2 bases removed from V and 3 bases from J, the gap between germline ends came to 10 bases. CDR3 size: 14 residues. Germline V CDR1 and CDR2: ENHRY, SYGVKD.